This TCR beta chain came from a study of cytomegalovirus exposure and HLA in healthy donors. This CDR3 comprises 11 residues. The ends were cut back, 1 base at V and 6 bases at J, with 4 bases in the middle. Germline-derived CDR1 and CDR2 are DFQATT and SNEGSKA (reference sequence). Notes on this clone: Its specificity is unknown.

The PCR made use of 60 Vbeta and 13 Jbeta primers. Measured with immunoSEQ multiplex PCR; TCRdb has only the in-frame clones, and not every one. Among some 110,000 clones listed, over 8% were seen once. Study-level points and caveats: A few CMV-associated chains were confirmed in vitro to be specific for CMV antigens. Rarity marked most TCR sequences, yet some public TCRs occurred in many donors.

The clonotype comes from a young man in good health and CMV-seronegative. The V call is TRBV20-1, the J call TRBJ2-1; D is uncertain. The sample comprised PBMCs. The chain's CDR3 is CSARVGNEQFF. The CDR3, as DNA: TGCAGTGCTAGAGTCGGCAATGAGCAGTTCTTC.